Presented here are 2 T cell receptor beta chains from one specimen sequenced in a study of early T cells in non-severe SARS-CoV-2 infection. TCRdb ran MiXCR on the 5' RACE reads and lists one entry per CDR3 protein. Of about 50,000 distinct CDR3 sequences in the sample, around 10% were seen once. The specimen was whole blood. These receptors came from an adult who was a healthcare worker with PCR-confirmed SARS-CoV-2 infection or an uninfected control (not recorded which).

This clonotype was picked up many times. The chain employs TRBV5-1 and TRBJ2-5, with 7 bases identical to TRBD2. Germline V gives CDR1 SGHRS, CDR2 YFSETQ. This CDR3 is 15 amino acids long. Losses at the gene ends were 3 bases for V and 1 base for J; bases not matched to a gene: 6. The CDR3 region is CASSYLAEPQETQYF. CDR3 in DNA: TGCGCCAGCAGCTACCTAGCGGAGCCCCAAGAGACCCAGTACTTC.

CDR3 sequence reads: CSSNPRGELFF. For the CDR3, the DNA is TGCAGCTCAAACCCTAGGGGGGAGCTGTTTTTT. The chain is built from TRBV29-1 and TRBJ2-2, with D unclear. From germline, CDR1 is SQVTM and CDR2 ANQGSEA. This CDR3 spans 11 amino acids. With 8 bases removed from V and 8 bases from J, the gap between germline ends came to 12 bases.